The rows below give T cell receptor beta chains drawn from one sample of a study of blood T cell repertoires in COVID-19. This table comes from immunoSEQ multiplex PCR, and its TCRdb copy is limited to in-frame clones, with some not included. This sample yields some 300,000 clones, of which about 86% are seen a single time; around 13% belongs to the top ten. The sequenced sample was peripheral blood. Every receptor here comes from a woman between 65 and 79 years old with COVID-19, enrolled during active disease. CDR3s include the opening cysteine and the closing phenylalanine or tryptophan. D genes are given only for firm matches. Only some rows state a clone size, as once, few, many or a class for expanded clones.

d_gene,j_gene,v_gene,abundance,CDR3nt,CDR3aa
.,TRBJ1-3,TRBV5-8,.,TGTGCCAGCAGCTTGGGAACAGGGCGTGGAAACACCATATATTTT,CASSLGTGRGNTIYF
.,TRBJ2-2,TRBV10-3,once,TGTGCCATCAGTGAGTCAGGGACAACGAACACCGGGGAGCTGTTTTTT,CAISESGTTNTGELFF
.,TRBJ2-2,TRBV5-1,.,TGCGCCAGCAGACTCGGGGAGCCGAACACCGGGGAGCTGTTTTTT,CASRLGEPNTGELFF
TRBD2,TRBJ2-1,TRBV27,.,TGTGCCAGCAGTCCCGAAGCGGGGGGGTCCTACAATGAGCAGTTCTTC,CASSPEAGGSYNEQFF
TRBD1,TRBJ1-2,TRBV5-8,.,TGTGCCAGCGGGAACCTGAGACAGGGAGTGGAGGGCTACACCTTC,CASGNLRQGVEGYTF
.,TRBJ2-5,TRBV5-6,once,TGTGCCAGCAGCTTGGAAAGGGCGGGGCGGGAGACCCAGTACTTC,CASSLERAGRETQYF
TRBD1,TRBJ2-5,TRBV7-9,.,TGTGCCACCGAGGAAGGCAGGGGGCTACAAGAGACCCAGTACTTC,CATEEGRGLQETQYF
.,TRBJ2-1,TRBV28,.,TGTGCCAGCACCACGGACAGCTACAATGAGCAGTTCTTC,CASTTDSYNEQFF
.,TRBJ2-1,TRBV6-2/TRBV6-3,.,TGTGCCAGCAGTTCCACAGGGTTAAGGCAGTTCTTC,CASSSTGLRQFF
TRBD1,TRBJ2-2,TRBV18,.,TGTGCCAGCTCAGCTCCGGGACAGGGGACGACCGGGGAGCTGTTTTTT,CASSAPGQGTTGELFF
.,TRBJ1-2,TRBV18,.,TGTGCCAGCTCACCGAACGGGTTTGGAGGCTACACCTTC,CASSPNGFGGYTF
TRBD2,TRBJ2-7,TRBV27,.,TGTGCCAGCAGTTTATTTGTCGGGACTAGCTCCCCTTACGAGCAGTACTTC,CASSLFVGTSSPYEQYF
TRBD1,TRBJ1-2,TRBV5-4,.,TGTGCCAGCAGCCAAGGGACAGTTTCTAACTATGGCTACACCTTC,CASSQGTVSNYGYTF
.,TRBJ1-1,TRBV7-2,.,TGTGCCAGCAGCTTAGCTTGGCAGGACACTGAAGCTTTCTTT,CASSLAWQDTEAFF
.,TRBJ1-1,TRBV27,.,TGTGCCAGCAGTTTTACAGGGATGAACACTGAAGCTTTCTTT,CASSFTGMNTEAFF
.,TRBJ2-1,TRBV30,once,TGTGCCTGGAGTAGGTCCCCGGACAGATCCAAAAGTGAGCAGTTCTTC,CAWSRSPDRSKSEQFF
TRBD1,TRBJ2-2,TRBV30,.,TGTGCCTGGAGTGGGGGGCAGGGGGCAGGGACCGGGGAGCTGTTTTTT,CAWSGGQGAGTGELFF
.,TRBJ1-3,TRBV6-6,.,TGTGCCAGCAGTTCCCCCGCACAGGCGGGAAACACCATATATTTT,CASSSPAQAGNTIYF
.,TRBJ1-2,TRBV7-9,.,TGTGCCAGCAGCCCTGGGGGGGCGCGGGGCTACACCTTC,CASSPGGARGYTF
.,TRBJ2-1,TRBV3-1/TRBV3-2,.,TGTGCCAGCAGCCGACGAGGGCCCCGAACCTTCAATGAGCAGTTCTTC,CASSRRGPRTFNEQFF
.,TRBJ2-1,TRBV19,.,TGTGCCAGTACCATCTCCAGGGCCTTCTACAATGAGCAGTTCTTC,CASTISRAFYNEQFF
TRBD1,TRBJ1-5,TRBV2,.,TGTGCCAGCAGGGGACAGGGTTCAGGGCAGCCCCAGCATTTT,CASRGQGSGQPQHF
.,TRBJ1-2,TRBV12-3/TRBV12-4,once,TGTGCCAGCAGTTTTTCGGGAGGGTTAAGCACCTTC,CASSFSGGLSTF
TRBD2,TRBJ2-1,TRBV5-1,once,TGCGCCAGCAGCTCTCCCGGGGGGGCCTACAATGAGCAGTTCTTC,CASSSPGGAYNEQFF
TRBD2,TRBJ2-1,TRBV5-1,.,TGCGCCAGCAGCAGACTAGCGGGGAGCTCCTACAATGAGCAGTTCTTC,CASSRLAGSSYNEQFF
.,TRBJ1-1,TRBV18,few,TGTGCCAGCTCACCGACAGCTATGAACACTGAAGCTTTCTTT,CASSPTAMNTEAFF
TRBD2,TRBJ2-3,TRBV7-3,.,TGTGCCAGCAGCTTTGTAGGCGGGGGGACAGATACGCAGTATTTT,CASSFVGGGTDTQYF
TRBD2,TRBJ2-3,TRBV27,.,TGTGCCAGCAGTTTCGTCGGGGGGGCAGGAGATACGCAGTATTTT,CASSFVGGAGDTQYF
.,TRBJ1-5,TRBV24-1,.,TGTGCCACCAGTGATATAGGGGCAGGTGAACAGCCCCAGCATTTT,CATSDIGAGEQPQHF
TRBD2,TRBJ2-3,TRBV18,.,TGTGCCAGCCGTAGCGGGGGGTCCACAGATACGCAGTATTTT,CASRSGGSTDTQYF